One and the same sample provided the 2 T cell receptor beta chains below, sequenced in a study of T-cell memory formation after mild COVID-19. TCRdb reprocessed the 5' RACE reads with MiXCR, giving one entry per CDR3 protein. Of over 350,000 distinct CDR3 sequences in the sample, about 15% were seen once. Sequences were obtained from PBMCs or a T cell subset sorted from them (not recorded which). These TCRs come from a man aged 18 to 35 who had mild COVID-19 (a few samples of this study predate the infection). Cell type and time point are not known.

This clonotype was detected only a few times. The rearrangement uses TRBV10-3 and TRBJ2-3; D not resolved. Trimming took 5 bases from V and 0 from J, leaving 12 bases between them. In germline, CDR1 is ENHRY, CDR2 SYGVKD. The CDR3 length is 15 residues. CDR3 amino acids: CAISSGSSSTDTQYF. In nucleotides, the CDR3 is TGTGCCATCAGTTCAGGATCTTCTAGCACAGATACGCAGTATTTT.

The table lists this clonotype with a few counts. The CDR3 DNA reads TGCGCCAGCAGTACCTATGGGACAGGGGTTCCCACAGATACGCAGTATTTT. It translates to CASSTYGTGVPTDTQYF. The chain uses TRBV5-1 and TRBJ2-3; the match to TRBD1 covers 10 bases. From germline, CDR1 is SGHRS and CDR2 YFSETQ. The CDR3 consists of 17 residues. The V and J ends lost 5 bases and 2 bases, in that order; junction bases with no gene match: 11.